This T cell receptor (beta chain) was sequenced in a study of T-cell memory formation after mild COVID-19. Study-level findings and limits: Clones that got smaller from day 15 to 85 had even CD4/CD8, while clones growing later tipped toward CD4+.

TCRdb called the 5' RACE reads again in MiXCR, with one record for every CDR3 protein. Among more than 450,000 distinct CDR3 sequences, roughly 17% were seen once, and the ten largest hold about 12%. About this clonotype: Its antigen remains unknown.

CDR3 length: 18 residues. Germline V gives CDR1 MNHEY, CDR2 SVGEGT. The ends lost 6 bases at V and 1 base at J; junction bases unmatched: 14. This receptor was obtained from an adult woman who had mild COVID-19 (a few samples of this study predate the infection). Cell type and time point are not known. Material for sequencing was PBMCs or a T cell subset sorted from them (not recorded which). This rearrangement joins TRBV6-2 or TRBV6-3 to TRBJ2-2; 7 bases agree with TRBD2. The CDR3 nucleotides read TGTGCCAGCAGGAGACAACCAGCGGGACTGAGGAACACCGGGGAGCTGTTTTTT. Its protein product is CASRRQPAGLRNTGELFF.